This is a list of T cell receptor beta chains from one sample in a study of HIV-infected children after antiretroviral therapy interruption. From the 3' RACE reads, TCRdb called clonotypes with MiXCR, one entry per CDR3 protein. The table has about 89,000 distinct CDR3 sequences, 6% to 8.5% seen once; the top ten hold around 1.1%. Sequenced material: CD45RA+ CD4+ T cells from PBMCs, pooled from several time points, taken from a donor given antiretroviral therapy, either interrupted or continuous. Receptors originate from a pool of human donors with HIV. The conserved cysteine and the conserved F or W are not part of the CDR3 here. Fields, in order: J gene, V gene, CDR3 protein.

TRBJ1-1	TRBV5-1	ASSASVGTGTMNTEAF
TRBJ2-7	TRBV20-1	SARAPGTGDEQY
TRBJ2-1	TRBV29-1	SATSYNEQF
TRBJ2-5	TRBV5-4	ASSLGLETQY
TRBJ2-7	TRBV29-1	SVGVHEQY
TRBJ1-2	TRBV10-3	AIGGTGPNYGYT
TRBJ2-2	TRBV10-3	AISWGGPGTGELF
TRBJ1-1	TRBV28	ASSGQGATEAF
TRBJ1-5	TRBV11-2	ASSLDWNQPQH
TRBJ2-3	TRBV10-3	AISFGGPSSTDTQY
TRBJ2-1	TRBV7-5	ISVPEAPTSGNNEQF
TRBJ2-7	TRBV6-5	ASSYLGRDEQY
TRBJ2-1	TRBV7-7	ASSPRGLLYNEQF
TRBJ2-7	TRBV29-1	SVEFVAEQQY
TRBJ1-3	TRBV15	ATSTSGAGNTIY
TRBJ1-1	TRBV29-1	SVHLQGFMNTEAF
TRBJ2-1	TRBV5-4	ASSLDYYNEQF
TRBJ1-1	TRBV5-1	ASSPNMNTEAF
TRBJ1-1	TRBV5-1	ASSLGGSTEAF
TRBJ2-3	TRBV19	ASSIEVTTDTQY
TRBJ1-3	TRBV10-3	AITDAVATIY
TRBJ2-3	TRBV29-1	SVGTVYADTQY
TRBJ2-7	TRBV6-5	ASRNPGPIYEQY
TRBJ1-1	TRBV6-1	ASSEEGLPNTEAF
TRBJ2-2	TRBV4-2	ASSQAGTNTGELF
TRBJ2-7	TRBV5-1	ASSLEQDYEQY
TRBJ2-7	TRBV12-3/TRBV12-4	ASSKLEATYEQY
TRBJ2-3	TRBV18	ASSPRETGGSQLTDTQY
TRBJ2-1	TRBV6-5	ASESGQGPYNEQF
TRBJ2-7	TRBV12-3/TRBV12-4	ASSWALVGQY
TRBJ2-3	TRBV4-2	ASSQISAGLSTDTQY
TRBJ1-2	TRBV2	ASSEAPLYGYT
TRBJ2-7	TRBV4-1	ASSQDRGGSYEQY
TRBJ2-1	TRBV20-1	SARFRAGSTYNEQF
TRBJ1-5	TRBV19	ASSILRESNQPQH
TRBJ2-3	TRBV24-1	ATSDQTSGMDGDTQY
TRBJ2-7	TRBV7-2	ASSRTPFTSYEQY
TRBJ2-3	TRBV6-5	ASSYSSSGAGTDTQY
TRBJ2-2	TRBV18	ASSPRFPGRNTGELF
TRBJ2-3	TRBV19	ASSSSGDYTDTQY
TRBJ1-2	TRBV11-2	ASSAGQGRSGYT
TRBJ1-4	TRBV5-1	ASSPRGALNEKLF
TRBJ2-3	TRBV6-4	ASSDSMSGTDTQY
TRBJ2-3	TRBV18	ASSPPGTGVTDTQY
TRBJ2-5	TRBV19	ASSIQGPGTRETQY
TRBJ2-7	TRBV19	ASSMVTRPRTSGSFYEQY
TRBJ2-7	TRBV11-2	ASSPTGTGTDEQY
TRBJ2-3	TRBV4-2	ASSQQLGGSDTDTQY
TRBJ2-5	TRBV7-7	ASSLGVQETQY
TRBJ1-1	TRBV18	ASSPNFGGVVNTEAF
TRBJ1-5	TRBV7-2	ASSLDGLNQPQH
TRBJ2-6	TRBV10-3	AISLQGAQMAGANVLT
TRBJ1-1	TRBV5-6	ASSLVVRDAEAF
TRBJ1-1	TRBV6-5	ASSSRVNTEAF